The rows below give T cell receptor beta chains drawn from one sample of a study of response to subunit inactivated influenza vaccine. MiXCR, applied by TCRdb to the RT-PCR reads, yields one record per CDR3 protein. The sample yields 290,000 or so distinct CDR3 sequences, approximately 23% seen once. The source was PBMCs from blood, collected less than 22 months after vaccination. Receptors were obtained from a man between 50 and 75 years old who received an inactivated influenza vaccine. The conserved cysteine and the conserved F or W are not part of the CDR3 here. The order of the fields is D gene, V gene, CDR3 protein. The D gene is left open where the match is weak.

- | TRBV25-1 | ASSETAMNTEAF
TRBD1 | TRBV25-1 | ASSEAPGQGNTEAF
TRBD1 | TRBV7-2 | ASRTDRGSSPLH
- | TRBV5-1 | ASSSIDPEDEQY
- | TRBV20-1 | SASRSGELF
- | TRBV20-1 | SAAPSNGYNEQF
- | TRBV7-2 | ASSSFYTQY
TRBD2 | TRBV20-1 | SAIAGLAGGSQWDIQY
TRBD1 | TRBV4-2 | ASSQGGGTGPTEAF
- | TRBV27 | ASSPRGGNYGYT
TRBD1 | TRBV20-1 | SARAWGTATNEKLF
- | TRBV12-3/TRBV12-4 | ASSNSFATDTQY
TRBD1 | TRBV6-2/TRBV6-3 | ASSPTGARSNQPQH
TRBD1 | TRBV7-8 | ASSFGTGSFDGYT
- | TRBV12-3/TRBV12-4 | ASSFRGRVLANTEAF
TRBD1 | TRBV18 | ASSRQGLTEAF
TRBD1 | TRBV25-1 | ASSMGQAYGYT
TRBD2 | TRBV11-2 | ASSLESRRLAVLKNTGELF
TRBD1 | TRBV6-1 | ASSRDRGIAASYNEQF
- | TRBV3-1 | ASSQERNSGNTIY